This paragraph covers one TCR beta chain sequence. What it binds is unknown. This CDR3 comprises 12 residues. CDR1 and CDR2 (germline): MGHRA, YSYEKL. V lost 0 bases and J lost 9, with 7 bases in between. These data are taken from a study of siplizumab effects on memory and regulatory T cells. Study findings and constraints: Proliferating Tregs from siplizumab cultures lacked functional confirmation of suppression. Roughly 80-95% of proliferating CD4+ or CD8+ clones lacked a naive or memory phenotype that could be assigned.

TCRdb keeps only in-frame clones here, not all; method: immunoSEQ multiplex PCR. The sample carries around 94,000 clones, around nine tenths recorded once. The rearrangement uses TRBV4-1 and TRBJ2-3; either TRBD1 or TRBD2 may supply D (5 bases each). The TCR was taken from a human donor in good health. Sequenced input: CD4+ T cells sorted from blood. CDR3 in DNA: TGCGCCAGCAGCCAAGACCGGGGCACGCAGTATTTT. Translating gives CASSQDRGTQYF.